Listed below are T cell receptor beta chains from one sample, sequenced in a study of regulatory T cells in long-lasting Graves disease. TCRdb re-called the multiplex PCR reads through MiXCR, storing one row per CDR3 protein. The table includes hundreds of thousands of distinct CDR3 sequences, less than 25% detected once. Specimen: peripheral blood mononuclear cells (PBMCs), collected when the disease was refractory, from a patient treated with antithyroid drugs. The receptors were gathered from a female donor with Graves disease. Each CDR3 is given with its conserved first and last residue. Fields, in order: clone size, D gene, V gene, J gene, CDR3 protein, CDR3 DNA. D genes are given only for firm matches. Expanded clones are given a class, and other clones once, few, many or no size at all.

clone_size: few
d_call: NA
v_call: TRBV4-1
j_call: TRBJ2-2
cdr3_aa: CASSQGTARNTGELFF
cdr3_nt: TGCGCCAGCAGCCAAGGCACGGCACGAAACACCGGGGAGCTGTTTTTT

clone_size: NA
d_call: NA
v_call: TRBV19
j_call: TRBJ1-2
cdr3_aa: CASALGGRSENYGYTF
cdr3_nt: TGTGCCAGTGCCTTAGGGGGACGGTCAGAAAACTATGGCTACACCTTC

clone_size: NA
d_call: NA
v_call: TRBV3-1
j_call: TRBJ1-6
cdr3_aa: CASSSRTHNSPLHF
cdr3_nt: TGTGCCAGCAGCTCTCGGACCCACAATTCACCCCTCCACTTT

clone_size: NA
d_call: NA
v_call: TRBV25-1
j_call: TRBJ1-1
cdr3_aa: CASSARVSNTEAFF
cdr3_nt: TGTGCCAGCAGCGCTCGGGTTTCGAACACTGAAGCTTTCTTT

clone_size: NA
d_call: NA
v_call: TRBV20-1
j_call: TRBJ1-2
cdr3_aa: CSGGPQARDGGYTF
cdr3_nt: TGCAGTGGAGGGCCACAGGCCCGGGACGGGGGCTACACCTTC

clone_size: many
d_call: TRBD1
v_call: TRBV5-1
j_call: TRBJ1-1
cdr3_aa: CASSWGTGPNTEAFF
cdr3_nt: TGCGCCAGCAGCTGGGGGACAGGGCCGAACACTGAAGCTTTCTTT

clone_size: few
d_call: NA
v_call: TRBV7-9
j_call: TRBJ2-7
cdr3_aa: CASSAGDIYEQYF
cdr3_nt: TGTGCCAGCAGCGCTGGGGACATCTACGAGCAGTACTTC

clone_size: NA
d_call: NA
v_call: TRBV7-9
j_call: TRBJ1-2
cdr3_aa: CASARPGTGYTF
cdr3_nt: TGTGCCAGCGCCCGGCCTGGGACAGGCTACACCTTC

clone_size: many
d_call: NA
v_call: TRBV12-3/TRBV12-4
j_call: TRBJ1-5
cdr3_aa: CASSFSVSDQPQHF
cdr3_nt: TGTGCCAGCAGTTTTTCCGTATCTGATCAGCCCCAGCATTTT

clone_size: NA
d_call: NA
v_call: TRBV7-2
j_call: TRBJ2-2
cdr3_aa: CASKGRDRATGELFF
cdr3_nt: TGTGCCAGTAAAGGACGTGACAGAGCCACCGGGGAGCTGTTTTTT

clone_size: NA
d_call: TRBD2
v_call: TRBV7-2
j_call: TRBJ2-3
cdr3_aa: CASSPSSGRRSDTQYF
cdr3_nt: TGTGCCAGCAGCCCCTCTAGCGGGAGGAGGTCAGATACGCAGTATTTT

clone_size: NA
d_call: NA
v_call: TRBV9
j_call: TRBJ2-7
cdr3_aa: CASSAGTREQYF
cdr3_nt: TGTGCCAGCAGCGCCGGGACCAGGGAGCAGTACTTC

clone_size: few
d_call: TRBD2
v_call: TRBV6-1
j_call: TRBJ2-7
cdr3_aa: CASSHTTSGSYEQYF
cdr3_nt: TGTGCCAGCAGCCACACGACTAGCGGGAGCTACGAGCAGTACTTC

clone_size: NA
d_call: TRBD1
v_call: TRBV27
j_call: TRBJ1-1
cdr3_aa: CASSATGAGGNTEAFF
cdr3_nt: TGTGCCAGCAGTGCTACAGGGGCCGGGGGGAACACTGAAGCTTTCTTT

clone_size: NA
d_call: NA
v_call: TRBV29-1
j_call: TRBJ2-5
cdr3_aa: CSVAGVEETQYF
cdr3_nt: TGCAGCGTTGCCGGGGTCGAAGAGACCCAGTACTTC

clone_size: many
d_call: NA
v_call: TRBV28
j_call: TRBJ2-7
cdr3_aa: CASSFARIEQYF
cdr3_nt: TGTGCCAGCAGTTTTGCGCGTATCGAGCAGTACTTC

clone_size: many
d_call: TRBD1
v_call: TRBV18
j_call: TRBJ1-6
cdr3_aa: CASSSDRVDSPLHF
cdr3_nt: TGTGCCAGCTCATCGGACAGGGTGGATTCACCCCTCCACTTT

clone_size: many
d_call: NA
v_call: TRBV28
j_call: TRBJ1-2
cdr3_aa: CASSTTFVTSYTF
cdr3_nt: TGTGCCAGCAGCACTACCTTCGTGACGAGCTACACCTTC

clone_size: few
d_call: NA
v_call: TRBV29-1
j_call: TRBJ1-6
cdr3_aa: CSVRSGRNNSPLHF
cdr3_nt: TGCAGCGTTAGATCGGGACGGAATAATTCACCCCTCCACTTT

clone_size: NA
d_call: NA
v_call: TRBV28
j_call: TRBJ1-4
cdr3_aa: CATRDAQKLFF
cdr3_nt: TGTGCCACCCGAGACGCACAAAAACTGTTTTTT

clone_size: few
d_call: NA
v_call: TRBV5-1
j_call: TRBJ2-4
cdr3_aa: CASSLAVSGGLSTKNIQYF
cdr3_nt: TGCGCCAGCAGCTTGGCCGTAAGCGGAGGCCTTTCGACCAAAAACATTCAGTACTTC

clone_size: NA
d_call: TRBD2
v_call: TRBV3-1
j_call: TRBJ2-5
cdr3_aa: CASSTGTSGSRETQYF
cdr3_nt: TGTGCCAGCAGCACAGGGACTAGCGGGAGCCGGGAGACCCAGTACTTC

clone_size: few
d_call: NA
v_call: TRBV2
j_call: TRBJ2-7
cdr3_aa: CASSLRYSYEQYF
cdr3_nt: TGTGCCAGCAGCCTACGGTATTCCTACGAGCAGTACTTC

clone_size: many
d_call: NA
v_call: TRBV20-1
j_call: TRBJ1-6
cdr3_aa: CSAVRGTAGNSPLHF
cdr3_nt: TGCAGTGCTGTCCGTGGGACGGCCGGTAATTCACCCCTCCACTTT

clone_size: NA
d_call: NA
v_call: TRBV5-4
j_call: TRBJ1-1
cdr3_aa: CASSFIGAEAFF
cdr3_nt: TGTGCCAGCAGCTTCATAGGGGCTGAAGCTTTCTTT

clone_size: many
d_call: NA
v_call: TRBV6-5
j_call: TRBJ1-1
cdr3_aa: CASSYLPPLVTEAFF
cdr3_nt: TGTGCCAGCAGTTACTTGCCGCCCCTGGTAACTGAAGCTTTCTTT

clone_size: NA
d_call: TRBD1
v_call: TRBV20-1
j_call: TRBJ2-7
cdr3_aa: CSARDPNRGRRLYEQYF
cdr3_nt: TGCAGTGCTAGAGATCCTAACAGGGGGCGCCGACTCTACGAGCAGTACTTC

clone_size: many
d_call: NA
v_call: TRBV2
j_call: TRBJ1-1
cdr3_aa: CASSADRSEAFF
cdr3_nt: TGTGCCAGCAGCGCCGACAGGTCTGAAGCTTTCTTT

clone_size: NA
d_call: NA
v_call: TRBV7-9
j_call: TRBJ2-7
cdr3_aa: CASSRIGSAYEQYF
cdr3_nt: TGTGCCAGCAGCCGGATCGGGAGCGCCTACGAGCAGTACTTC

clone_size: few
d_call: TRBD2
v_call: TRBV9
j_call: TRBJ2-7
cdr3_aa: CASSVGAGASLEQYF
cdr3_nt: TGTGCCAGCAGCGTAGGGGCGGGAGCGTCACTCGAGCAGTACTTC

clone_size: many
d_call: NA
v_call: TRBV11-2
j_call: TRBJ2-7
cdr3_aa: CASSFGQSRNEQYF
cdr3_nt: TGTGCCAGCAGCTTCGGACAGTCTAGGAACGAGCAGTACTTC

clone_size: few
d_call: NA
v_call: TRBV9
j_call: TRBJ2-7
cdr3_aa: CASSISGTQVDEQYF
cdr3_nt: TGTGCCAGCAGCATTAGCGGCACCCAGGTGGACGAGCAGTACTTC

clone_size: many
d_call: NA
v_call: TRBV29-1
j_call: TRBJ2-7
cdr3_aa: CSAVDRQYYEQYF
cdr3_nt: TGCAGCGCGGTAGACAGGCAATACTACGAGCAGTACTTC

clone_size: once
d_call: TRBD1
v_call: TRBV7-9
j_call: TRBJ1-1
cdr3_aa: CASRLDRGAEAFF
cdr3_nt: TGTGCCAGCAGACTCGACAGGGGAGCTGAAGCTTTCTTT

clone_size: few
d_call: TRBD1
v_call: TRBV19
j_call: TRBJ1-2
cdr3_aa: CASHQTLTGASGYTF
cdr3_nt: TGTGCCAGTCACCAAACCCTTACAGGGGCATCGGGCTACACCTTC

clone_size: many
d_call: NA
v_call: TRBV10-3
j_call: TRBJ2-7
cdr3_aa: CAISGPPRQTYEQYF
cdr3_nt: TGTGCCATCAGTGGCCCGCCCCGACAGACATACGAGCAGTACTTC

clone_size: few
d_call: NA
v_call: TRBV6-1
j_call: TRBJ2-7
cdr3_aa: CASRFGPLFYEQYF
cdr3_nt: TGTGCCAGCAGGTTCGGACCCCTCTTCTACGAGCAGTACTTC

clone_size: few
d_call: NA
v_call: TRBV12-3/TRBV12-4
j_call: TRBJ2-1
cdr3_aa: CASSFRGYNEQFF
cdr3_nt: TGTGCCAGCAGTTTCCGGGGCTACAATGAGCAGTTCTTC

clone_size: NA
d_call: NA
v_call: TRBV30
j_call: TRBJ1-4
cdr3_aa: CAWSVQYEKLFF
cdr3_nt: TGTGCCTGGAGTGTTCAATATGAAAAACTGTTTTTT

clone_size: few
d_call: NA
v_call: TRBV20-1
j_call: TRBJ2-7
cdr3_aa: CSARPGQLSYEQYF
cdr3_nt: TGCAGTGCTAGACCCGGGCAATTGAGTTACGAGCAGTACTTC

clone_size: NA
d_call: NA
v_call: TRBV6-5
j_call: TRBJ1-1
cdr3_aa: CASSYSRQGSVEAFF
cdr3_nt: TGTGCCAGCAGTTACTCAAGGCAGGGGAGCGTTGAAGCTTTCTTT

clone_size: NA
d_call: NA
v_call: TRBV6-1
j_call: TRBJ2-7
cdr3_aa: CASSPEQVEQYF
cdr3_nt: TGTGCCAGCAGTCCCGAACAGGTCGAGCAGTACTTC

clone_size: NA
d_call: NA
v_call: TRBV18
j_call: TRBJ2-6
cdr3_aa: CASSAEQPGSGANVLTF
cdr3_nt: TGTGCCAGCTCCGCGGAACAGCCAGGCTCTGGGGCCAACGTCCTGACTTTC

clone_size: NA
d_call: NA
v_call: TRBV20-1
j_call: TRBJ1-1
cdr3_aa: CSARRMTGMNTEAFF
cdr3_nt: TGCAGTGCTAGGCGAATGACAGGAATGAACACTGAAGCTTTCTTT

clone_size: NA
d_call: NA
v_call: TRBV29-1
j_call: TRBJ2-7
cdr3_aa: CSVDEGGAEYEQYF
cdr3_nt: TGCAGCGTTGATGAGGGGGGCGCGGAATACGAGCAGTACTTC

clone_size: many
d_call: NA
v_call: TRBV12-3/TRBV12-4
j_call: TRBJ1-5
cdr3_aa: CASSLSGYRPQHF
cdr3_nt: TGTGCCAGCAGTTTATCGGGCTATCGGCCCCAGCATTTT

clone_size: many
d_call: NA
v_call: TRBV20-1
j_call: TRBJ2-4
cdr3_aa: CSTAKVDIQYF
cdr3_nt: TGCAGTACCGCAAAGGTTGACATTCAGTACTTC

clone_size: many
d_call: TRBD1
v_call: TRBV28
j_call: TRBJ2-7
cdr3_aa: CASFTPGQYEQYF
cdr3_nt: TGTGCCAGCTTTACTCCGGGACAGTACGAGCAGTACTTC

clone_size: NA
d_call: TRBD2
v_call: TRBV5-1
j_call: TRBJ2-7
cdr3_aa: CASSSESGTIRSADEQYF
cdr3_nt: TGCGCCAGCAGCTCCGAATCCGGGACTATACGTTCTGCGGACGAGCAGTACTTC

clone_size: few
d_call: NA
v_call: TRBV3-1
j_call: TRBJ1-6
cdr3_aa: CASRQWTAVNSPLHF
cdr3_nt: TGTGCCAGCAGACAATGGACGGCCGTTAATTCACCCCTCCACTTT

clone_size: few
d_call: NA
v_call: TRBV4-1
j_call: TRBJ1-2
cdr3_aa: CASSAQTMWGYTF
cdr3_nt: TGCGCCAGCAGCGCACAGACCATGTGGGGCTACACCTTC

clone_size: many
d_call: NA
v_call: TRBV2
j_call: TRBJ1-5
cdr3_aa: CASTDSNQPQHF
cdr3_nt: TGTGCCAGCACTGACAGTAATCAGCCCCAGCATTTT

clone_size: NA
d_call: NA
v_call: TRBV14
j_call: TRBJ1-3
cdr3_aa: CASSLQGAGNTIYF
cdr3_nt: TGTGCCAGCAGCCTGCAGGGAGCCGGAAACACCATATATTTT

clone_size: NA
d_call: NA
v_call: TRBV9
j_call: TRBJ2-3
cdr3_aa: CASSLQGVNPDTQYF
cdr3_nt: TGTGCCAGCAGCTTACAGGGAGTTAATCCAGATACGCAGTATTTT

clone_size: many
d_call: NA
v_call: TRBV6-2/TRBV6-3
j_call: TRBJ1-1
cdr3_aa: CASSVPTAEAFF
cdr3_nt: TGTGCCAGCAGTGTCCCGACGGCGGAAGCTTTCTTT

clone_size: NA
d_call: NA
v_call: TRBV6-5
j_call: TRBJ1-1
cdr3_aa: CASSYNRLIEAFF
cdr3_nt: TGTGCCAGCAGTTACAACAGACTAATTGAAGCTTTCTTT

clone_size: many
d_call: NA
v_call: TRBV2
j_call: TRBJ1-6
cdr3_aa: CASRSLGQNNSPLHF
cdr3_nt: TGTGCCAGCAGATCGCTTGGACAGAATAATTCACCCCTCCACTTT

clone_size: NA
d_call: NA
v_call: TRBV7-8
j_call: TRBJ1-6
cdr3_aa: CASSLGGGGVSPLHF
cdr3_nt: TGTGCCAGCAGCTTAGGAGGCGGAGGGGTTTCACCCCTCCACTTT

clone_size: NA
d_call: TRBD2
v_call: TRBV6-1
j_call: TRBJ2-1
cdr3_aa: CASSGSTSGRMDEQFF
cdr3_nt: TGTGCCAGCAGTGGTTCGACTAGCGGGAGGATGGATGAGCAGTTCTTC